The 17 T cell receptor beta chains in this list originate from one sample, sequenced in a study of T cell responses to AZD1222 COVID-19 vaccine. The protocol was immunoSEQ multiplex PCR, while the TCRdb copy is restricted to in-frame clones and leaves out a portion. The sample holds 100,000 or so clones, roughly 90% seen once. The sequences come from peripheral blood, collected on day 0 of AZD1222 vaccination. These receptor sequences come from an adult in good health.

The chain carries TRBV29-1 and TRBJ2-2; 7 nucleotides line up with TRBD2. This CDR3 has 16 residues. V lost 3 bases and J lost 2; bases outside the gene matches: 9. Germline CDR1 reads SQVTM; CDR2 reads ANQGSEA. CDR3 DNA: TGCAGCGTTGAGTGGCGGGGGAGGGTAAACACCGGGGAGCTGTTTTTT. Encoded protein: CSVEWRGRVNTGELFF.

The V gene is TRBV2, the J gene TRBJ1-5, with a weak D call TRBD1 (5 bases). Germline values: CDR1 SNHLY, CDR2 FYNNEI. Trimming shortened V by 10 bases and J by 1 base, and 11 bases separated the two germline ends. The CDR3 runs to 13 residues. CDR3 residues: CATKRDSNQPQHF. DNA of the CDR3: TGTGCCACCAAGAGGGACAGCAATCAGCCCCAGCATTTT.

This rearrangement joins TRBV9 to TRBJ1-4; 12 bases are a match to TRBD1. The length of the CDR3 is 14 residues. The V gene's germline CDR1 is SGDLS and CDR2 YYNGEE. The J segment lost 7 bases and the V segment lost 2 bases, leaving 0 bases of the junction unmatched. The CDR3 loop is CASSVGQGAEKLFF. The DNA for the CDR3 is TGTGCCAGCAGCGTGGGACAGGGGGCTGAAAAACTGTTTTTT.

The V gene is TRBV3-1 (or the pseudogene TRBV3-2), the J gene TRBJ2-5; D is uncertain. CDR3 size: 11 residues. The germline CDR1 and CDR2 sequences are LGHDT and YNNKEL (reference sequence). V gave up 6 bases and J gave up 5 bases, with 7 bases separating them. CDR3 in DNA: TGTGCCAGCAGAGAAAGGGAGACCCAGTACTTC. Translating it yields CASRERETQYF.

The CDR3 here is CASSPTGGFSGNTIYF. For the CDR3, the DNA is TGTGCCAGCAGCCCCACGGGGGGTTTCTCTGGAAACACCATATATTTT. The rearrangement links TRBV7-3 to TRBJ1-3; D is perhaps TRBD1 (5 bases). The CDR3 spans 16 residues. V lost 5 bases and J lost 0, with 14 bases in between. The germline V gene has CDR1 SGHTA and CDR2 FQGTGA.

This chain uses TRBV4-2 with TRBJ2-5; 8 bases are a match to TRBD2. Germline V lookup: CDR1 LGHNA, CDR2 YNFKEQ. With V trimmed by 0 bases and J by 0 bases, 0 bases remained unmatched. The CDR3 contains 15 residues. The CDR3 DNA follows: TGTGCCAGCAGCCAAGAGCGGGGGGACCAAGAGACCCAGTACTTC. Amino acid sequence: CASSQERGDQETQYF.

This clone has more than one count but fewer than ten. This rearrangement joins TRBV11-2 to TRBJ2-2; the match to TRBD2 covers 10 bases. The CDR3 is made up of 16 amino acids. Germline CDR1 is SGHAT and CDR2 is FQNNGV. V trimming: 4 bases; J trimming: 4 bases; junction bases outside the gene matches: 6. The CDR3 DNA follows: TGTGCCAGCAGCTCGATAGCGGGGGGCGGCACCGGGGAGCTGTTTTTT. It specifies CASSSIAGGGTGELFF.

The chain carries TRBV28 and TRBJ2-6, with TRBD1 identical over 7 bases. There are 18 residues in the CDR3. The trim removed 8 bases at V and 0 bases at J, leaving 13 bases unmatched. Germline CDR1 reads MDHEN; CDR2 reads SYDVKM. The CDR3 spells CASGSRDRVLSGANVLTF. The CDR3 bases are TGTGCCAGCGGGTCTAGAGACAGGGTCCTCTCTGGGGCCAACGTCCTGACTTTC. The full variable domain, its missing parts supplied by reference TRBV28 and TRBJ2-6, is DVKVTQSSRYLVKRTGEKVFLECVQDMDHENMFWYRQDPGLGLRLIYFSYDVKMKEKGDIPEGYSVSREKKERFSLILESASTNQTSMYLCASGSRDRVLSGANVLTFGAGSRLTVL.

The CDR3 DNA reads as TGTGCCAGCAGCCCCTTCGGGGGCGACTCCTACGAGCAGTACTTC. Its protein product is CASSPFGGDSYEQYF. The chain couples TRBV5-4 to TRBJ2-7; D may be TRBD1 or TRBD2 (6 bases each). This CDR3 spans 15 amino acids. The V gene's germline CDR1 is SGHNT and CDR2 YYREEE (reference sequence). Between the trimmed V and J ends, which lost 4 bases and 0 bases, there was a span of 14 bases.

The chain joins TRBV7-2 to TRBJ2-1; D gene uncertain. V shed 4 bases and J shed 3 bases, with 7 bases lying between them. CDR3 size: 13 residues. From germline, CDR1 is SGHTA and CDR2 FQGNSA. The CDR3 sequence is CASSSSSYNEQFF. For the CDR3, the DNA is TGTGCCAGCAGCTCCTCTAGCTACAATGAGCAGTTCTTC.

This clone was detected only once. CDR3 region: CASSPGGGSYNEQFF. CDR3 sequence (DNA): TGTGCCAGCAGCCCGGGGGGTGGCTCCTACAATGAGCAGTTCTTC. The rearrangement links TRBV7-8 to TRBJ2-1; 7 nucleotides line up with TRBD2. The CDR3 runs 15 residues. The germline V gene encodes CDR1 SGHVS and CDR2 FQNEAQ. Losses at the gene ends were 5 bases for V and 0 bases for J; bases not matched to a gene: 4.

CDR3 coding DNA: TGTGCCAGCAGCCAAGGAGTCTCTGGAAACACCATATATTTT. Encoded protein: CASSQGVSGNTIYF. The chain recombines TRBV3-1 (or the pseudogene TRBV3-2) with TRBJ1-3; D unresolved. CDR1 is LGHDT and CDR2 is YNNKEL in the germline V gene (reference sequence). V was cut by 1 base and J by 0 bases, with 4 bases left in between. This CDR3 spans 14 amino acids.

The chain links TRBV5-1 to TRBJ2-5; 12 bases align to TRBD2. CDR1 and CDR2 (germline): SGHRS, YFSETQ. This CDR3 spans 16 amino acids. The V segment lost 5 bases and the J segment 1 base; nucleotides outside the gene matches: 6. For the CDR3, the DNA is TGCGCCAGCAGGCGACTAGCGGGAGCTCTCCAAGAGACCCAGTACTTC. Translated: CASRRLAGALQETQYF. Looking up the rest from reference TRBV5-1 and TRBJ2-5 gives the full variable domain: KAGVTQTPRYLIKTRGQQVTLSCSPISGHRSVSWYQQTPGQGLQFLFEYFSETQRNKGNFPGRFSGRQFSNSRSEMNVSTLELGDSALYLCASRRLAGALQETQYFGPGTRLLVL.

The CDR3 here is CASSLGPWQGDGYTF. As DNA, the CDR3 is TGTGCCAGCAGCTTAGGGCCTTGGCAGGGCGATGGCTACACCTTC. This chain connects TRBV7-2 to TRBJ1-2; D is perhaps TRBD1 (5 bases). This CDR3 spans 15 amino acids. With 1 base removed from V and 6 bases from J, the gap between germline ends came to 15 bases. Germline CDR1 is SGHTA and CDR2 is FQGNSA.

This rearrangement joins TRBV5-1 to TRBJ1-1; no clear D. Looked up from germline, CDR1 is SGHRS and CDR2 is YFSETQ. With 2 bases removed from V and 6 bases from J, the gap between germline ends came to 11 bases. CDR3 length: 13 amino acids. For the CDR3, the DNA is TGCGCCAGCAGCTTCGAAGGGAGCGCTGAAGCTTTCTTT. It codes for CASSFEGSAEAFF.

This chain connects TRBV11-3 to TRBJ1-5; D remains ambiguous. CDR1 and CDR2 (germline): SGHNT, YENEEA. The CDR3 contains 12 residues. V was cut by 3 bases and J by 0 bases, with 0 bases left in between. CDR3 amino acids: CASSFSNQPQHF. CDR3 DNA sequence: TGTGCCAGCAGCTTTAGCAATCAGCCCCAGCATTTT.

The chain has TRBV5-8 and TRBJ1-4; D call uncertain. V lost 0 bases to trimming and J lost 12 bases, with 9 bases between them. The germline CDR1 and CDR2 sequences are SGHTS and YDEGEE. The CDR3 length is 12 residues. The CDR3 spells CASSLDGGELFF. Here the CDR3 DNA reads TGTGCCAGCAGCTTGGATGGCGGGGAACTGTTTTTT.